The 4 T cell receptor beta chains reported below all come from one sample, sequenced in a study of tumor and adjacent non-tumor tissue in lung cancer. Three rounds of nested PCR, following a modified ARM-PCR protocol, produced the TCRbeta library. TCRdb redid the calling of the multiplex PCR reads with MiXCR, one entry per CDR3 protein. The data show over 100,000 distinct CDR3 sequences, about 61% seen once. No cell sorting was done before RNA was extracted from the tissue. Distant lung tissue was collected more than 3 cm away from the tumor edge. Sequencing input: distant non-tumor lung tissue. The receptors shown here come from a man between 60 and 75 years old with non-small cell lung cancer.

This chain joins TRBV6-2 or TRBV6-3 and TRBJ2-1, with a possible D match to TRBD1 (5 bases). This CDR3 has 12 amino acids. Trimming took off 10 bases at V and 7 bases at J, with 14 bases between the two ends. Germline CDR1 and CDR2: MNHEY and SVGEGT. The CDR3 protein is CANEGAANEQFF. CDR3 DNA sequence: TGTGCCAACGAAGGGGCAGCTAATGAGCAGTTCTTC.

To note about this clonotype: Just one base apart from a much larger clone, this may be a read error. The V call is TRBV2, the J call TRBJ2-7; TRBD1 matches 8 bases. V was pared by 6 bases and J by 2 bases, with 6 bases of the junction left unmatched. The CDR3 is made up of 14 amino acids. CDR1 and CDR2 (germline): SNHLY, FYNNEI. The CDR3 reads CASSEQGEPYEQYF. The CDR3 DNA reads as TGTGCCAGCAGCGAACAGGGGGAGCCCTACGAGCAGTACTTC. Using reference TRBV2 and TRBJ2-7 for the parts outside the CDR3, the full variable domain is EPEVTQTPSHQVTQMGQEVILRCVPISNHLYFYWYRQILGQKVEFLVSFYNNEISEKSEIFDDQFSVERPDGSNFTLKIRSTKLEDSAMYFCASSEQGEPYEQYFGPGTRLTVT.

This clonotype is a singleton in its sample. A much larger clone differs by one base, so this may be a read error. The V call is TRBV20-1, the J call TRBJ2-2, with 7 bases fitting TRBD1. From germline, CDR1 is DFQATT and CDR2 SNEGSKA (reference sequence). This CDR3 comprises 13 residues. Losses at the gene ends were 5 bases for V and 4 bases for J; bases not matched to a gene: 4. CDR3 protein: CSALWDSTGELFF. The CDR3, as DNA: TGCAGTGCTCTCTGGGACAGCACCGGGGAGCTGTTTTTT.

This clonotype has a count of ten or more. The chain recombines TRBV12-3 or TRBV12-4 with TRBJ1-4; D gene unclear. V dropped 6 bases and J dropped 4 bases, with 12 bases sitting between them. This CDR3 is 14 amino acids long. The CDR3 nucleotides read TGTGCCAGCAGCCCGACCGAAGTTAATGAAAAACTGTTTTTT. Translating it yields CASSPTEVNEKLFF.